Described below is a single T cell receptor beta chain sequence and its context. Many counts were recorded for this clonotype. Its antigen remains undetermined. Base quality data are lacking; no much larger clone is found one base away. These data are taken from a study of T-cell reconstitution after alpha-beta-depleted transplantation in children (dated by TCRdb to 2016 to 2018). The study in broad terms: Using TCR repertoire profiling, the study followed T-cell immune reconstitution in a quantitative way in children after TCRalphabeta/CD19-depleted allogeneic hematopoietic cell transplantation.

Explained via the paper, the treatment or condition label denotes: allogeneic hematopoietic cell transplantation with graft depleted of TCRalphabeta T cells and CD19 B cells. Transplant recipients were children who received TCRalphabeta/CD19-depleted allogeneic hematopoietic cell grafts. Broad study findings and their caveats: Hyperexpanded clone frequencies declined over subsequent months; after one year, T-cell counts and TCRbeta diversity were mostly attributed to newly produced T cells. The apparently early alphabetaT-cell count recovery about two months after transplant was reportedly dependent on only several hundred rapidly expanded clones derived from non-depleted graft cells. The high TCRbeta diversity at day 60 in some patients was ascribed to recipient T cells and intrathymic progenitors that had survived conditioning.

Library creation used PCR. Sequencing relied on an Illumina HiSeq 2500. TCR library preparation used molecular barcoding, with unique molecular identifiers applied to normalize quantification of the TCRbeta repertoire. The public reads were quality trimmed at Q25 with fastp and then assembled into clones with MiXCR by TCRdb, keeping productive beta chains. Rows with one shared CDR3 protein collapse into an entry with the most common genes and DNA. Here the sample has more than 300,000 distinct CDR3 sequences; 15% to 20% occur a single time. Clones ranked in the top ten supply about 41% of the sample. From the cysteine through the phenylalanine, the CDR3 covers 19 amino acids. The read is trimmed to its CDR3 DNA, 57 bases read in frame from base 1. V and J lose 0 bases and 6 bases, and a span of 24 bases separates them. CDR1 and CDR2 are drawn from the germline V gene: ENHRY, SYGVKD.

This sequence uses TRBV10-3 and TRBJ2-1; the D call could be TRBD1 or TRBD2, with each sharing 5 bases. The sample here was PBMCs, mostly from graft donor cells, taken 360 days after TCRalphabeta/CD19-depleted stem cell transplant. This TCR came from a male patient between 2 and 15 years old who had a stem cell transplant for acute lymphoblastic leukemia, so the T cells may come from the graft donor. The sequenced DNA: TGTGCCATCAGTGAGTCAGTACTGGGGTCACTAGAAGGGGTCAATGAGCAGTTCTTC. The translation is CAISESVLGSLEGVNEQFF.